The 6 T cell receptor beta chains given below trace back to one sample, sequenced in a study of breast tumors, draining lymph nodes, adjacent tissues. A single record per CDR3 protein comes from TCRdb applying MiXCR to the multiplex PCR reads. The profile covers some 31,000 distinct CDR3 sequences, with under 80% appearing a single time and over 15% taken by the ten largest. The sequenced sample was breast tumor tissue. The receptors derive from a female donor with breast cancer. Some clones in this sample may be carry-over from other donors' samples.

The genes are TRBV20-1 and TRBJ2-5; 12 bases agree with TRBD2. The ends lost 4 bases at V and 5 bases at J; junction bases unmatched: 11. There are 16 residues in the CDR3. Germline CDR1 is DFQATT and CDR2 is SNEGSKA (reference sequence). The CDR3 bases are TGCAGTGCTATGTGGACTAGCGGGACCGCCGGGGAGACCCAGTACTTC. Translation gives CSAMWTSGTAGETQYF.

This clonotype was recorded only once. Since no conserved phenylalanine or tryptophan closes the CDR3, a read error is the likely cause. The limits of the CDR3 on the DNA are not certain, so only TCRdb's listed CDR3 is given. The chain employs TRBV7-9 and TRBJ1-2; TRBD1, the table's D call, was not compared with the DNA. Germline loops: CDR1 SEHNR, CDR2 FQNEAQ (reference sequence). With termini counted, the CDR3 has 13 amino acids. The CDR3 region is CATSRVAQGGYAS.

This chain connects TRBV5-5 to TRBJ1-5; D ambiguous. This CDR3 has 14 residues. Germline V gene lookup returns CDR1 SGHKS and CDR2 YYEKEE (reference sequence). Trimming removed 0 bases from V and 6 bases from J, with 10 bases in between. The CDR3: CASSLVPVRQPQHF. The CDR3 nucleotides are TGTGCCAGCAGCTTGGTACCAGTTCGTCAGCCCCAGCATTTT.

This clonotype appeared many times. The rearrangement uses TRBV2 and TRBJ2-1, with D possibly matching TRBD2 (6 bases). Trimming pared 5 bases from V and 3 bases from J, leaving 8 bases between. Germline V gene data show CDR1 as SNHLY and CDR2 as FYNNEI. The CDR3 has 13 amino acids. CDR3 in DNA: TGTGCCAGCAGTCAGACTAGCTACAATGAGCAGTTCTTC. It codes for CASSQTSYNEQFF.

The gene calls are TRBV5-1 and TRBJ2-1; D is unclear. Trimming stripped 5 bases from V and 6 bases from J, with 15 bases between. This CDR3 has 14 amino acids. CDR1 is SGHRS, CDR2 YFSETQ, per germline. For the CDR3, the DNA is TGCGCCAGCAGTATGGGTGGGATGGGCAATGAGCAGTTCTTC. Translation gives CASSMGGMGNEQFF.

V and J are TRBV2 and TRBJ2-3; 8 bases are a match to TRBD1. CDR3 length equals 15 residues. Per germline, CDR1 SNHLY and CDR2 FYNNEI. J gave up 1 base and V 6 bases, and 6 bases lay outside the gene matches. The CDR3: CASSPDRVGTDTQYF. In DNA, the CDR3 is TGTGCCAGCAGCCCGGACAGGGTTGGCACAGATACGCAGTATTTT.